The clone carrying this T cell receptor beta chain was recorded a few times. These data are taken from a study of human T cells and chemical hapten exposure. Using its own MiXCR run on the RACE reads, TCRdb lists one record per CDR3 protein. The sample holds 75,000 to 100,000 distinct CDR3 sequences, roughly 10% seen once. Indicated time point: patch test 1, 2 weeks after DPC sensitization. Treatment indicated: therapeutic diphenylcyclopropenone sensitization with weekly scalp DPC. Donors, patients with alopecia ranging from 18 to 70 years old and judged suitable for DPC, provided samples. Germline loops: CDR1 SEHNR, CDR2 FQNEAQ (reference sequence). V shed 5 bases and J 9 bases; nucleotides not matched to a gene: 8. This CDR3 comprises 14 residues.

The TCR originated in a man in his forties with alopecia areata. Some clones in this sample may be carry-over from other donors' samples. The rearrangement uses TRBV7-9 and TRBJ2-4; 9 bases match TRBD1. Sequenced material: whole blood, taken in connection with sensitization to the hapten diphenylcyclopropenone (DPC). In nucleotides, the CDR3 is TGTGCCAGCAGCCAAAACAGGGGGCGGAGCATTCAGTACTTC. This translates into CASSQNRGRSIQYF.